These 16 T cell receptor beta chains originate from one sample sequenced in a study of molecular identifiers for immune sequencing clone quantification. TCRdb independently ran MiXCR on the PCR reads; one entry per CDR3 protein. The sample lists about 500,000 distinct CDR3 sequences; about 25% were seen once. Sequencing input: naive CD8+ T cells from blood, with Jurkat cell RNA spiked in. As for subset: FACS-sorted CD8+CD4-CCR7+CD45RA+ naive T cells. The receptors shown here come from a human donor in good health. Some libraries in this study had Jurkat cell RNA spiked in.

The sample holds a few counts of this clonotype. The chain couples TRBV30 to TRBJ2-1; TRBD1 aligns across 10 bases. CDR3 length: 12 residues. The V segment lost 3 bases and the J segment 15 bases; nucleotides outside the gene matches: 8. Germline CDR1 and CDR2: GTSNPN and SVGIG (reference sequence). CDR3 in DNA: TGTGCCTGGAGGGAGGGGACAGGGGAACGGTTCTTC. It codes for CAWREGTGERFF.

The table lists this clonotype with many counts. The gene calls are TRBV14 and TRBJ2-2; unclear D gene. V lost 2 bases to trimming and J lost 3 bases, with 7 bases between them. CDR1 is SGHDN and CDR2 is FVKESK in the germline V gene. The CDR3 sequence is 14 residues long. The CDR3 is CASSQSSYTGELFF. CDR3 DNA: TGTGCCAGCAGCCAATCGTCCTACACCGGGGAGCTGTTTTTT.

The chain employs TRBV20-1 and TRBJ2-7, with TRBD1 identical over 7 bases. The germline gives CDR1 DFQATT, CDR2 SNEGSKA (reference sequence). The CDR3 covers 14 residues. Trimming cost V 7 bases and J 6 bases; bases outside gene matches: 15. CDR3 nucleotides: TGCAGTGTCAAACCCCAGGGGGAAATAAGCGAGCAGTACTTC. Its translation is CSVKPQGEISEQYF.

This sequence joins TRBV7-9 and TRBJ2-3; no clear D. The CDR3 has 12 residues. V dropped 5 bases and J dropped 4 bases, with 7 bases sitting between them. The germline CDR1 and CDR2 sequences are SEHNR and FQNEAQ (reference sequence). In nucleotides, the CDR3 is TGTGCCAGCAGCGGAGACGCAGATACGCAGTATTTT. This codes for CASSGDADTQYF.

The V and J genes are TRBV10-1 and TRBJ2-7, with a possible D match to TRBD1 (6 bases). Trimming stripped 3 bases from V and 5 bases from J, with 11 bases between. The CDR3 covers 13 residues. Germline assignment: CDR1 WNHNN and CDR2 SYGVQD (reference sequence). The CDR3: CASSEKGEDEQYF. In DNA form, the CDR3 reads TGCGCCAGCAGTGAAAAGGGGGAAGACGAGCAGTACTTC.

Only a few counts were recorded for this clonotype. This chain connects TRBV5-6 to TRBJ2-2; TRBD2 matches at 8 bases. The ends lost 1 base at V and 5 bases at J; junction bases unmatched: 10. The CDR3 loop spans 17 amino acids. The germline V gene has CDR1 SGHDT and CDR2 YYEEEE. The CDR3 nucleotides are TGTGCCAGCAGCTTGATGTACGCGGGGGGCGATACCGGGGAGCTGTTTTTT. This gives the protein CASSLMYAGGDTGELFF.

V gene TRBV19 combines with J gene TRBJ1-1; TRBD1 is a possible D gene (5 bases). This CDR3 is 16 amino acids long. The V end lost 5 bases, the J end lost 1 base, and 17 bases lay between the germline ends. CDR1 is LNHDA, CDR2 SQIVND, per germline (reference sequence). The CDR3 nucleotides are TGTGCCAGTAGTTGGGGCTACTTAGGCCAGAACACTGAAGCTTTCTTT. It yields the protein CASSWGYLGQNTEAFF. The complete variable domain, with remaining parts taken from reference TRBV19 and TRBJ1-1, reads DGGITQSPKYLFRKEGQNVTLSCEQNLNHDAMYWYRQDPGQGLRLIYYSQIVNDFQKGDIAEGYSVSREKKESFPLTVTSAQKNPTAFYLCASSWGYLGQNTEAFFGQGTRLTVV.

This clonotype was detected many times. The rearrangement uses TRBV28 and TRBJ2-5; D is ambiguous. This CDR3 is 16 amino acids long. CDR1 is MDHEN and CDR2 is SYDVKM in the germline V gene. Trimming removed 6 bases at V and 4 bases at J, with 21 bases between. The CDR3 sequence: CASREGFRSAGETQYF. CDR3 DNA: TGTGCCAGCAGAGAAGGTTTCAGGAGCGCAGGAGAGACCCAGTACTTC.

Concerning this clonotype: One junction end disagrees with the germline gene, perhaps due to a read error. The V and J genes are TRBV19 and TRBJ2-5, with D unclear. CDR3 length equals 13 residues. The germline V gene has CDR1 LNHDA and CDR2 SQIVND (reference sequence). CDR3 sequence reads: CAGSMDESETQYF. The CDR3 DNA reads TGTGCCGGTAGTATGGACGAGTCTGAGACCCAGTACTTC.

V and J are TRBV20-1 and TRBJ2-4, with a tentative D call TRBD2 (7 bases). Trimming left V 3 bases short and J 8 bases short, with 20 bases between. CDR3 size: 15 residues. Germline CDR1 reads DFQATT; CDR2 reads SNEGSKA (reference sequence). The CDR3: CSASPWRGGMDIQYF. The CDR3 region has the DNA TGCAGTGCTAGTCCTTGGAGGGGGGGGATGGACATTCAGTACTTC.

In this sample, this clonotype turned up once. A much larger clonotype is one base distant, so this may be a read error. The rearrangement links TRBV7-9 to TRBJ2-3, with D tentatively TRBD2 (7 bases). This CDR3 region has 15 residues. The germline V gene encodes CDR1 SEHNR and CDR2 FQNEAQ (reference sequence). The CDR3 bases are TGTGTCAGCAGCGACGGGGGGCTCAGCACAGATACGCAGTATTTT. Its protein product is CVSSDGGLSTDTQYF.

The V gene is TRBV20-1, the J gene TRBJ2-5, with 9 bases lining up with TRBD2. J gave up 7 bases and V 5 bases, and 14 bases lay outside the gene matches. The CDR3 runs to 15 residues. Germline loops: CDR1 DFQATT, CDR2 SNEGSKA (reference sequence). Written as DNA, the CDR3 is TGCAGTGCTCATAACCCCTGGACTAGCGAGGCGACCCAGTACTTC. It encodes CSAHNPWTSEATQYF.

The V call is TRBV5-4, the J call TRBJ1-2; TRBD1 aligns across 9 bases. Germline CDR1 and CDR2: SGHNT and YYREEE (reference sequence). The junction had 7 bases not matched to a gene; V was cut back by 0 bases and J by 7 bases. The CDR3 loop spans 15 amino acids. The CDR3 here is CASSLVGTGLGGYTF. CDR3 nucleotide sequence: TGTGCCAGCAGCTTGGTTGGGACAGGGTTAGGTGGCTACACCTTC.

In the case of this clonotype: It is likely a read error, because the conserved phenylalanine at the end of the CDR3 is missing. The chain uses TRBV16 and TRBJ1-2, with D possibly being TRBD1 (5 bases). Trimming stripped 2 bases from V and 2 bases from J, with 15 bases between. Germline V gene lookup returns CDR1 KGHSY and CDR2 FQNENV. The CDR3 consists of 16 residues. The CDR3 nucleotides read TGTGCCAGCAGCCAAGGGGCCCACAGAGAGAACTATGGCTACACCCTC. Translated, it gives CASSQGAHRENYGYTL.

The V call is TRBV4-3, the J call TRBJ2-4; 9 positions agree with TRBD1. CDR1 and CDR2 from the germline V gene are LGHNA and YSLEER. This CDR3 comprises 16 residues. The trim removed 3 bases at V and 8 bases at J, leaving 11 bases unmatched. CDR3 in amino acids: CASSQRTGAVGDIQYF. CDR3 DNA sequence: TGCGCCAGCAGCCAGAGGACAGGGGCGGTCGGGGACATTCAGTACTTC.

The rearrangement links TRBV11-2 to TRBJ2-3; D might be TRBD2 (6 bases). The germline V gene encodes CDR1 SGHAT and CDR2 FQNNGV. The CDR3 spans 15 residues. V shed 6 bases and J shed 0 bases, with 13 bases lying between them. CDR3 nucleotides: TGTGCCAGCAGGGGGGAGGCACGCAGCACAGATACGCAGTATTTT. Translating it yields CASRGEARSTDTQYF.